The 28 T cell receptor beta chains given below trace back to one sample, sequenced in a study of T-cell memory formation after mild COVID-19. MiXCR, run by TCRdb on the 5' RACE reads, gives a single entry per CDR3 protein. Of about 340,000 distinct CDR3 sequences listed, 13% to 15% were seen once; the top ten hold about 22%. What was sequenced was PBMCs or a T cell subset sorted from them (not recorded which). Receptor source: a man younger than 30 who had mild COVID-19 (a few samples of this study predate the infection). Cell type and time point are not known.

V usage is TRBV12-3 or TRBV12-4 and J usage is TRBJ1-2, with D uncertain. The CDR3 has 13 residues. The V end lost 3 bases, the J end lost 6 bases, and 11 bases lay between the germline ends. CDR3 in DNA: TGTGCCAGCAGTTTTTCGGGATTACATGGCTACACCTTC. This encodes CASSFSGLHGYTF.

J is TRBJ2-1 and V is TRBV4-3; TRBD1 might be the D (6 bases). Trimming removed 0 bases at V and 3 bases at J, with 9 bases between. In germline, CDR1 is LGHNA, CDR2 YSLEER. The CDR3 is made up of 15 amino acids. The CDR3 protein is CASSQDRTVYNEQFF. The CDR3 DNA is TGCGCCAGCAGCCAAGATCGGACAGTCTACAATGAGCAGTTCTTC.

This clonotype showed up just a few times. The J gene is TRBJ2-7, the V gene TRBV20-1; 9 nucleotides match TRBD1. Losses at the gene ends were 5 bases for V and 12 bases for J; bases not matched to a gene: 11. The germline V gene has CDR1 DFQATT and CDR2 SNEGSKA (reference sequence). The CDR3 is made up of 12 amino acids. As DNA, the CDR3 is TGCAGTGCTCAACCGGGACAGGGCATCCTGTACGTC. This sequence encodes CSAQPGQGILYV.

CDR3 loop: CASGIGGGELFF. In DNA form, the CDR3 reads TGTGCCAGCGGGATTGGGGGCGGGGAGCTGTTTTTT. This rearrangement joins TRBV2 to TRBJ2-2, with D perhaps TRBD1 or TRBD2 (5 bases each). Trimming pared 8 bases from V and 7 bases from J, leaving 11 bases between. The CDR3 sequence is 12 residues long. Per the germline V gene, CDR1 is SNHLY and CDR2 is FYNNEI.

The CDR3 region is CASRGHRDTEAFF. As DNA, the CDR3 is TGTGCCAGCAGGGGACACCGCGACACTGAAGCTTTCTTT. The chain recombines TRBV28 with TRBJ1-1; a weak D match, TRBD1 (6 bases). Trimming stripped 6 bases from V and 3 bases from J, with 11 bases between. CDR3 length equals 13 residues. Germline CDR1 is MDHEN and CDR2 is SYDVKM.

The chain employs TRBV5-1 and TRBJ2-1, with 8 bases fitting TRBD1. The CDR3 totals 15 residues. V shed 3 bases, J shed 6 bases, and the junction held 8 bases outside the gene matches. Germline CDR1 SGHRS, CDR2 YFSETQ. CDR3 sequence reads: CASSSRTGSGNEQFF. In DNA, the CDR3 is TGCGCCAGCAGCTCCAGGACAGGGAGCGGCAATGAGCAGTTCTTC.

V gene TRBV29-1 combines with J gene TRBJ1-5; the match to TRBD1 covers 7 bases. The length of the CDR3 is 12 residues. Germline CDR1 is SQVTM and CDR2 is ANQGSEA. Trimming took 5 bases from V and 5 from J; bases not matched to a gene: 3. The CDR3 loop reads CSVRQGHQPQHF. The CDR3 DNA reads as TGCAGCGTTCGACAGGGTCATCAGCCCCAGCATTTT.

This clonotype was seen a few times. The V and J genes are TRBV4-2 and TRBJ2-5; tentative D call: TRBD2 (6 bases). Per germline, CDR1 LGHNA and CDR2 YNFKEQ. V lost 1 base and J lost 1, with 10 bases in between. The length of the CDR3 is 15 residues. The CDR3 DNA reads TGTGCCAGCAGCCAAGGGTACGGGAGCCAAGAGACCCAGTACTTC. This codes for CASSQGYGSQETQYF.

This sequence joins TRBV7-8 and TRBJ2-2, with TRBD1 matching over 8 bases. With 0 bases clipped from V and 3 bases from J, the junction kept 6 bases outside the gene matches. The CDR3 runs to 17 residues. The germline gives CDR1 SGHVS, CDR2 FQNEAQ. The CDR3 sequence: CASSLATGGYDTGELFF. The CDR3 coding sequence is TGTGCCAGCAGCTTAGCCACAGGGGGGTACGACACCGGGGAGCTGTTTTTT. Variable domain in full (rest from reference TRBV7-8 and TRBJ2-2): GAGVSQSPRYKVAKRGQDVALRCDPISGHVSLFWYQQALGQGPEFLTYFQNEAQLDKSGLPSDRFFAERPEGSVSTLKIQRTQQEDSAVYLCASSLATGGYDTGELFFGEGSRLTVL.

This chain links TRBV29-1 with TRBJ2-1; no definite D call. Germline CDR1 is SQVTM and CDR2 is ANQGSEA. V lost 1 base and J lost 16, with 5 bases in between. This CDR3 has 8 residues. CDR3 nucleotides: TGCAGCGTTGAAGCAAATTTCTTC. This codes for CSVEANFF.

This CDR3 reads CASSGAGAIINEQFF. In DNA, the CDR3 is TGTGCCAGCAGTGGAGCGGGGGCTATTATCAATGAGCAGTTCTTC. The chain combines TRBV28 with TRBJ2-1, with 8 bases lining up with TRBD2. V was pared by 5 bases and J by 6 bases, with 9 bases of the junction left unmatched. Germline V CDR1 and CDR2: MDHEN, SYDVKM. This CDR3 has 15 residues. The whole variable domain, filled in from reference TRBV28 and TRBJ2-1, reads DVKVTQSSRYLVKRTGEKVFLECVQDMDHENMFWYRQDPGLGLRLIYFSYDVKMKEKGDIPEGYSVSREKKERFSLILESASTNQTSMYLCASSGAGAIINEQFFGPGTRLTVL.

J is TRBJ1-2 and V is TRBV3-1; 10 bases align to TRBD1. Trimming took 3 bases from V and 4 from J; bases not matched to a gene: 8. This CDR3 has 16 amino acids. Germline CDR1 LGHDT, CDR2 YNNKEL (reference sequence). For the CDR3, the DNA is TGTGCCAGCAGCCAGTCGACAGGGGGCGCTGGCTATGGCTACACCTTC. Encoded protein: CASSQSTGGAGYGYTF.

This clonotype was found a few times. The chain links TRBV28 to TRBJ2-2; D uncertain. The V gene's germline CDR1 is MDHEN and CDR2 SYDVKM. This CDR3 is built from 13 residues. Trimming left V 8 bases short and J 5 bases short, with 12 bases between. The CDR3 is CASQRVRTGELFF. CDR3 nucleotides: TGTGCCAGCCAACGGGTACGGACCGGGGAGCTGTTTTTT.

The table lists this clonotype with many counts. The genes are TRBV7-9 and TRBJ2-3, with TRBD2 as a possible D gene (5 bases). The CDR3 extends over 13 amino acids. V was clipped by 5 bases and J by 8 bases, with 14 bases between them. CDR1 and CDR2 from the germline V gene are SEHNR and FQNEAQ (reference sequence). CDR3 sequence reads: CASSITFRGTQYF. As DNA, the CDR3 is TGTGCCAGCAGCATCACTTTCCGGGGTACGCAGTATTTT. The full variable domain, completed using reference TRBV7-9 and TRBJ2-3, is DTGVSQNPRHKITKRGQNVTFRCDPISEHNRLYWYRQTLGQGPEFLTYFQNEAQLEKSRLLSDRFSAERPKGSFSTLEIQRTEQGDSAMYLCASSITFRGTQYFGPGTRLTVL.

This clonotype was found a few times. The CDR3 loop reads CASSDDGGTQHF. As DNA, the CDR3 is TGTGCCAGCAGTGACGACGGGGGGACCCAGCATTTT. This chain joins TRBV6-4 and TRBJ1-5; perhaps TRBD1 as D (5 bases). Looked up from germline, CDR1 is MRHNA and CDR2 is SNTAGT. Deletions cut 2 bases from V and 11 bases from J, with 10 bases between. CDR3 size: 12 residues.

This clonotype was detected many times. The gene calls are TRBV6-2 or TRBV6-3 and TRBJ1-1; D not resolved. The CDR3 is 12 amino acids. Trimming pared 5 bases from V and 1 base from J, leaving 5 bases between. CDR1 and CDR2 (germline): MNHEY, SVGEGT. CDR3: CASSPRNTEAFF. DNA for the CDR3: TGTGCCAGCAGTCCCCGGAACACTGAAGCTTTCTTT.

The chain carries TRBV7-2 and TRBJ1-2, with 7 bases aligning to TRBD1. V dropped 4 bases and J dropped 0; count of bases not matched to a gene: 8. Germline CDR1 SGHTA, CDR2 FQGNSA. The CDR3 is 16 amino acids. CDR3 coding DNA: TGTGCCAGCAGCTCCGGGGGGACAGCAGCTAACTATGGCTACACCTTC. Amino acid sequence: CASSSGGTAANYGYTF.

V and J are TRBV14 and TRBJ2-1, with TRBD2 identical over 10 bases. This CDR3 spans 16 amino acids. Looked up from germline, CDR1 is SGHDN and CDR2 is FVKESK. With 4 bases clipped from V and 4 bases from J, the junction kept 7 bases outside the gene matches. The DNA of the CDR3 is TGTGCCAGCAGCCCCCTTAGCGGGGGGACTTACAATGAGCAGTTCTTC. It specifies CASSPLSGGTYNEQFF.

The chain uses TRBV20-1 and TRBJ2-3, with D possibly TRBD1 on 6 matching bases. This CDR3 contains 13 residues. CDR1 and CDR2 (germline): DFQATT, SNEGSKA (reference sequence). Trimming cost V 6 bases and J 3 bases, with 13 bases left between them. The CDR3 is CSARDIPTDTQYF. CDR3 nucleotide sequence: TGCAGTGCCCGGGACATACCAACAGATACGCAGTATTTT.

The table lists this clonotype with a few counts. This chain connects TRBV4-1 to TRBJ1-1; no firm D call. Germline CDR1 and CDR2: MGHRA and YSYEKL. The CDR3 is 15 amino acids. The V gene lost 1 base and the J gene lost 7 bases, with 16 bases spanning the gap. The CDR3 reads CASSQVNAGMDEAFF. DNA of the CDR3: TGCGCCAGCAGCCAAGTGAACGCAGGTATGGATGAAGCTTTCTTT.

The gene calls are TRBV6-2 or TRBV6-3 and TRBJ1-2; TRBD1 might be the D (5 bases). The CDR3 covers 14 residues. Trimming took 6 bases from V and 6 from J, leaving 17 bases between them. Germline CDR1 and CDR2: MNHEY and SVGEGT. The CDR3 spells CASSPTTGFDGYTF. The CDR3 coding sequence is TGTGCCAGCAGCCCAACAACAGGTTTCGATGGCTACACCTTC.

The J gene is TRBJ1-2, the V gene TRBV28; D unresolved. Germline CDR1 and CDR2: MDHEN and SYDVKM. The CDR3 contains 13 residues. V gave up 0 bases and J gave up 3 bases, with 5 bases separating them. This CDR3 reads CASSLWTHYGYTF. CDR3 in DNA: TGTGCCAGCAGTTTATGGACACACTATGGCTACACCTTC.

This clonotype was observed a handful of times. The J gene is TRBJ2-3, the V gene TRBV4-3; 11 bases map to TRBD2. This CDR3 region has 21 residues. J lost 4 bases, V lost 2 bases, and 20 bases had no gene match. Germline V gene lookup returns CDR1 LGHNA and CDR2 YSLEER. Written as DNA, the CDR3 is TGCGCCAGCAGCCAAAAAGCACCCTCTTGGGCTAGCGGGGGGCAAGCAGATACGCAGTATTTT. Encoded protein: CASSQKAPSWASGGQADTQYF.

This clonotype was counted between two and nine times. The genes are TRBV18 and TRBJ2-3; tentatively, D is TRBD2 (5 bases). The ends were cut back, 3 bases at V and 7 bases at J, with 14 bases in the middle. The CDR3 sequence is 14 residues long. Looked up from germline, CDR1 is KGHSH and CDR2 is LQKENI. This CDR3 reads CASSPTTPTNTQYF. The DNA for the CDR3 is TGTGCCAGCTCACCGACTACACCCACGAATACGCAGTATTTT.

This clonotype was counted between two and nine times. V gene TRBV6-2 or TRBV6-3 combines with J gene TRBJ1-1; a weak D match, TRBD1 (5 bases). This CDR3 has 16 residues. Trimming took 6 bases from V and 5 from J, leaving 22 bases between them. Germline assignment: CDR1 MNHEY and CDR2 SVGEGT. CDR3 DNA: TGTGCCAGCAGACCAATGCTGTTTAGGGGACGGACTGAAGCTTTCTTT. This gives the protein CASRPMLFRGRTEAFF.

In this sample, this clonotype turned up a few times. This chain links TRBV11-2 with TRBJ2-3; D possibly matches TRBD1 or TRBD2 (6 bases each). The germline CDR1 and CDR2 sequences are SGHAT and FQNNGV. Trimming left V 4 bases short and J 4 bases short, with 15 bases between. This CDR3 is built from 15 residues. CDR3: CASSSHIGGPDTQYF. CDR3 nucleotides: TGTGCCAGCAGCTCCCACATAGGGGGGCCAGATACGCAGTATTTT. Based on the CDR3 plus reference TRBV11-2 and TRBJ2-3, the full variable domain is EAGVAQSPRYKIIEKRQSVAFWCNPISGHATLYWYQQILGQGPKLLIQFQNNGVVDDSQLPKDRFSAERLKGVDSTLKIQPAKLEDSAVYLCASSSHIGGPDTQYFGPGTRLTVL.

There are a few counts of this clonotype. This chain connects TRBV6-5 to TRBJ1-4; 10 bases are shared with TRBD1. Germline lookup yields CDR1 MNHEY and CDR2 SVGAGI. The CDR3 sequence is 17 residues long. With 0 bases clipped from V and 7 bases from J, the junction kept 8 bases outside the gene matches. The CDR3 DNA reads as TGTGCCAGCAGTTACTCGACTTCGGACAGGGGGAGTGAAAAACTGTTTTTT. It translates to CASSYSTSDRGSEKLFF.

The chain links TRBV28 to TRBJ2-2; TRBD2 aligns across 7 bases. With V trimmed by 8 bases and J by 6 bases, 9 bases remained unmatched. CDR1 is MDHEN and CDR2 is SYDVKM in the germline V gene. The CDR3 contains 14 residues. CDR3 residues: CASGSAGSSGELFF. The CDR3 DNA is TGTGCCAGCGGCTCAGCGGGGTCGTCCGGGGAGCTGTTTTTT.